One and the same sample provided the 9 T cell receptor beta chains below, sequenced in a study of technical replicates of blood from a few donors. The repertoire was sequenced with immunoSEQ multiplex PCR; TCRdb's copy has only in-frame clones and lacks some. This sample has under 85,000 clones, with just over 90% found just once. Sequences were obtained from T cells isolated from PBMCs. All receptors derive from a human donor in good health.

The rearrangement joins TRBV4-1 to TRBJ1-1, with unresolved D. This CDR3 has 17 amino acids. The V end lost 3 bases, the J end lost 0 bases, and 17 bases lay between the germline ends. Germline V gene lookup returns CDR1 MGHRA and CDR2 YSYEKL. The CDR3 sequence is CASSHATRHLMNTEAFF. The CDR3, as DNA: TGCGCCAGCAGCCACGCGACTCGCCACCTAATGAACACTGAAGCTTTCTTT.

This sequence joins TRBV6-4 and TRBJ1-2; 12 bases line up with TRBD1. CDR1 is MRHNA and CDR2 is SNTAGT in the germline V gene. Trimming took 6 bases from V and 3 from J; bases not matched to a gene: 5. The CDR3 contains 15 residues. The CDR3 sequence is CASRAGTGGDYGYTF. CDR3 bases: TGTGCCAGCAGAGCCGGGACAGGGGGCGACTATGGCTACACCTTC.

The V gene is TRBV15, the J gene TRBJ2-7, with a tentative D call TRBD1 (6 bases). This CDR3 contains 12 residues. Deletions cut 3 bases from V and 7 bases from J, with 10 bases between. Germline V lookup: CDR1 LNHNV, CDR2 YYDKDF (reference sequence). CDR3 region: CATSSRTGEQYF. The CDR3 DNA reads as TGTGCCACCAGCAGTCGTACAGGGGAGCAGTACTTC.

The chain uses TRBV19 and TRBJ1-3; D is uncertain. The CDR3 is 16 residues long. Germline lookup yields CDR1 LNHDA and CDR2 SQIVND (reference sequence). Trimming removed 4 bases from V and 0 bases from J, with 13 bases in between. CDR3 region: CASSTLRRDSGNTIYF. The CDR3 DNA reads TGTGCCAGTAGTACCCTTCGACGGGACTCTGGAAACACCATATATTTT.

V usage is TRBV4-2 and J usage is TRBJ2-7; D is undetermined. CDR1 is LGHNA and CDR2 is YNFKEQ in the germline V gene. This CDR3 is built from 14 residues. With 4 bases removed from V and 1 base from J, the gap between germline ends came to 11 bases. CDR3 in amino acids: CASSPRSDSYEQYF. Written as DNA, the CDR3 is TGTGCCAGCAGCCCAAGATCAGATTCCTACGAGCAGTACTTC.

The chain uses TRBV5-4 and TRBJ2-1, with 13 bases matching TRBD2. J gave up 10 bases and V 4 bases, and 14 bases lay outside the gene matches. This CDR3 is built from 17 residues. Per germline, CDR1 SGHNT and CDR2 YYREEE (reference sequence). In DNA form, the CDR3 reads TGTGCCAGCAGCCAACTAGCGGGGGGGCCCTTTTATGGGGAGCAGTTCTTC. As protein: CASSQLAGGPFYGEQFF.

J is TRBJ2-7 and V is TRBV28, with 7 bases aligning to TRBD1. Germline V lookup: CDR1 MDHEN, CDR2 SYDVKM. Trimming at V came to 5 bases and at J to 2 bases, leaving 9 bases not matched to a gene. The CDR3 runs to 15 residues. CDR3 DNA sequence: TGTGCCAGCAGTCCTCCGGGACAGCGAACCTACGAGCAGTACTTC. This sequence encodes CASSPPGQRTYEQYF. Variable domain in full (rest from reference TRBV28 and TRBJ2-7): DVKVTQSSRYLVKRTGEKVFLECVQDMDHENMFWYRQDPGLGLRLIYFSYDVKMKEKGDIPEGYSVSREKKERFSLILESASTNQTSMYLCASSPPGQRTYEQYFGPGTRLTVT.

This clone occurred once. J is TRBJ2-3 and V is TRBV2; 10 bases line up with TRBD1. V was pared by 9 bases and J by 0 bases, with 6 bases of the junction left unmatched. The CDR3 consists of 15 residues. Germline V gene sequence: CDR1 SNHLY, CDR2 FYNNEI. The CDR3 sequence: CARKGGQGSTDTQYF. The CDR3 DNA is TGTGCCAGGAAGGGGGGACAGGGGAGCACAGATACGCAGTATTTT.

This chain connects TRBV29-1 to TRBJ2-3; no reliable D call. The CDR3 consists of 19 residues. The germline V gene encodes CDR1 SQVTM and CDR2 ANQGSEA. Trimming cost V 2 bases and J 2 bases, with 26 bases left between them. CDR3 region: CSVESSSSGLTSDTDTQYF. Written as DNA, the CDR3 is TGCAGCGTTGAATCGTCGAGTAGTGGGCTAACATCGGACACAGATACGCAGTATTTT.